This T cell receptor beta chain was captured in a study of blood T cell repertoires in COVID-19. In the study overall: From the United States, Italy and Spain came samples of acute and convalescent COVID-19.

The CDR3 extends over 13 amino acids. From germline, CDR1 is SGHNT and CDR2 YENEEA. V lost 5 bases and J 4 bases, leaving 11 bases between the germline ends. Produced via immunoSEQ multiplex PCR; TCRdb's table is partial and in-frame only. The data contain about 49,000 clones, around 90% of them singletons. This clone has a handful of counts. The sequenced sample was peripheral blood. V is TRBV11-3 and J is TRBJ2-5; a weak D match, TRBD2 (6 bases). The sequence was obtained from a man older than 75 with acute or convalescent COVID-19. The CDR3, as DNA: TGTGCCAGCAGCCCCGGGGGTGGAGAGACCCAGTACTTC. This translates into CASSPGGGETQYF.